Below, one TCR beta chain is given with its context. What antigen it recognizes has not been identified. The input lacks base qualities; no much larger clone sits a single base away. This sample is part of a study of radiation and T cells in renal cell carcinoma (dated by TCRdb to the early 2020s). As for the study more broadly: TCR beta sequencing covered fewer than 60 samples in total, comprising about 26 tumors and approximately 27 peripheral blood samples. The last blood draw happened 4 weeks after radiation, timed to coincide with nephrectomy. A total of approximately 4 million unique CDR3 nucleotide sequences, encoding some 2,700,000 unique CDR3 amino acid sequences, were found across all 50 or so samples.

From a lookup of the germline V gene, CDR1 and CDR2 are SGHTS and YDEGEE. Trimming takes 0 bases from V and 7 bases from J, and the germline ends sit 17 bases apart. Reading from cysteine to phenylalanine, the CDR3 counts 15 amino acids. Of the read, only the CDR3 DNA is kept; its 45 bases are in frame from base 1. What the authors observed across the whole study: Because pretreatment tumor biopsies were not available, the baseline intratumoral presence of clonotypes could not be determined. Changes in the blood repertoire were not tracked past 4 weeks after treatment. Because the trial had a single-armed design, the trial could not examine how radiation dose or scheduling affected the TCR repertoire. In blood, the top tumor clonotypes increased from baseline to 2 weeks after radiation and then shrank by 4 weeks, which suggests a temporary expansion of tumor-resident clones.

TCR beta libraries were generated from genomic DNA with the immunoSEQ kit, following the manufacturer's recommendations. For library preparation, a first multiplex PCR was performed with proprietary primers, followed by a second PCR in which unique barcodes were added, and bead cleanups were performed after each round. A positive control reaction and a negative control reaction, both provided in the kit, were run with every batch of samples. The final libraries underwent checking on an Agilent 4200 TapeStation D1000 ScreenTape, volumetric pooling, and quantification by qPCR. Sequencing was performed on an Illumina NextSeq500 using a MidOutput 150-cycle cartridge, with 156 Read1 cycles, 15 Index1 cycles, and the kit custom primers. The pooled library was loaded at 1.0 pM, and approximately 20% PhiX control was spiked in. The study's processing was this. The vendor-processed data were analyzed in R, and a clonotype was defined as all T cells that share the same CDR3 nucleotide sequence. For clone abundance analyses, frequencies were normalized to the 10,000 most abundant clones in each sample. Public T cell clones, which averaged fewer than five per sample, were excluded before analysis. Tumor-enriched clonotypes and baseline blood-enriched clonotypes were defined as those with an abundance difference of at least 32-fold between compartments. A beta-binomial differential abundance model was used to identify clonotypes that expanded or contracted between blood time points. Tumor-blood repertoire similarity was measured with the Baroni-Urbani and Buser coefficient, and group comparisons used two-tailed Wilcoxon tests in R. TCRdb retrieved this table from immuneACCESS and kept in-frame rearrangements only. Not all clones are present; in checked studies, unresolved V genes account for under half, and no reason is known for the remainder. V and J calls and clone size follow that table, whereas D and trimming were derived from the DNA. The table for this sample lists about 83,000 clones; approximately 82% of them were counted only once. The top ten hold under 2.5% of the sample.

This sample's time point label indicates: blood 4 weeks post-SBRT, at nephrectomy. The intended sense of this specimen's treatment or condition label: 15 Gy SBRT to primary tumor, nephrectomy 4 weeks later. The samples were obtained from a clinical trial, where primary renal cell carcinomas were treated with 15 Gy stereotactic body radiation therapy and then removed by nephrectomy 4 weeks afterward. To track tumor-enriched clonotypes, serial peripheral blood was sampled from radiation-treated patients at baseline and at 2 weeks and 4 weeks after SBRT. All patients had renal cell carcinoma with clear cell pathology. The QIAamp DNA Blood Mini Kit (Qiagen) was used to prepare genomic DNA for TCR sequencing. Only samples passing all quality control checks were included in the analyses.

Here the chain combines TRBV5-8 and TRBJ2-7; the D region is possibly TRBD1 or TRBD2, each matching across 6 bases. Sequencing was performed on blood, taken from a patient whose treatment included radiotherapy and nephrectomy. This receptor was obtained from a woman in her sixties with renal cell carcinoma. The CDR3: CASSLAGTGGGEQYF. The DNA reads as follows: TGTGCCAGCAGCTTGGCAGGGACTGGAGGGGGAGAGCAGTACTTC.